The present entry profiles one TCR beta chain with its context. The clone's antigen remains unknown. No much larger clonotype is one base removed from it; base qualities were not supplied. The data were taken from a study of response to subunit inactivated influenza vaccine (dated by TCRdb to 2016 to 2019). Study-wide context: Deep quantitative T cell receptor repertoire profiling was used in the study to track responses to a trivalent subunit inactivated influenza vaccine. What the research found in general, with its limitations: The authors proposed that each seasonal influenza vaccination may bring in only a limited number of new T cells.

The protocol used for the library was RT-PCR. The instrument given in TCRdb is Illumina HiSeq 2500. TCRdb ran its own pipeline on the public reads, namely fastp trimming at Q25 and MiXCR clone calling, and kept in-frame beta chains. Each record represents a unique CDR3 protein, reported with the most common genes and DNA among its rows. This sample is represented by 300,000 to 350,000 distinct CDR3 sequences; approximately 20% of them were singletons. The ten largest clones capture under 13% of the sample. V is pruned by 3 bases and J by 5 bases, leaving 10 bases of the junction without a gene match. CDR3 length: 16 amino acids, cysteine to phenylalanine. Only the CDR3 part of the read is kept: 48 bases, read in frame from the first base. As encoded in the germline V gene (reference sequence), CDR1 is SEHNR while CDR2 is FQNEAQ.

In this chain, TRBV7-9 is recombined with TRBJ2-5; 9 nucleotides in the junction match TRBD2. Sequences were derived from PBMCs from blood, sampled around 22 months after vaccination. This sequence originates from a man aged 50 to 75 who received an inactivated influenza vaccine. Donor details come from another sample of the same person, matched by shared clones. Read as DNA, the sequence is TGTGCCAGCAGCTTCTCCCCTCAGCGGGAGGACGAGACCCAGTACTTC. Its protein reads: CASSFSPQREDETQYF. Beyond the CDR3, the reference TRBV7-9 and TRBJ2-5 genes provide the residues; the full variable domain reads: DTGVSQNPRHKITKRGQNVTFRCDPISEHNRLYWYRQTLGQGPEFLTYFQNEAQLEKSRLLSDRFSAERPKGSFSTLEIQRTEQGDSAMYLCASSFSPQREDETQYFGPGTRLLVL.